The 20 T cell receptor beta chains listed next were all sequenced from one sample in a study of Ad26.COV2.S vaccination and SARS-CoV-2 variants. Some clones are missing from TCRdb's copy, which holds only in-frame ones; the method was immunoSEQ multiplex PCR. The data show roughly 320,000 clones, roughly 84% seen once. As for treatment: about 20 received Ad26.COV2.S at low or high dose, single or two shots; about 5 received placebo; per-sample allocation not given. It was on day 63 after the first vaccine or placebo injection that samples were taken. The source material was peripheral blood, sampled in a trial of Ad26.COV2.S vaccine versus placebo. These receptors came from a person aged 18-65 years who received the Ad26.COV2.S COVID-19 vaccine or a placebo.

V is TRBV11-2 and J is TRBJ1-1; no clear D gene. V lost 4 bases and J lost 2, with 8 bases in between. CDR1 and CDR2 (germline): SGHAT, FQNNGV. The CDR3 contains 13 residues. The CDR3 here is CASSSHSNTEAFF. As DNA, the CDR3 is TGTGCCAGCAGCTCACACAGTAACACTGAAGCTTTCTTT.

This chain joins TRBV19 and TRBJ2-7; no definite D call. Germline lookup yields CDR1 LNHDA and CDR2 SQIVND (reference sequence). The CDR3 has 14 amino acids. Trimming cost V 4 bases and J 0 bases, with 10 bases left between them. The CDR3 spells CASSNHVLSYEQYF. The CDR3 region has the DNA TGTGCCAGTAGTAACCACGTACTCTCCTACGAGCAGTACTTC.

This clone was seen a handful of times. This chain links TRBV6-5 with TRBJ1-5; D might be TRBD1 (6 bases). The V gene lost 10 bases and the J gene lost 3 bases, with 13 bases spanning the gap. CDR1 is MNHEY, CDR2 SVGAGI, per germline. This CDR3 comprises 13 residues. As DNA, the CDR3 is TGTGCCACCCGGACAGCCAACAATCAGCCCCAGCATTTT. Residues: CATRTANNQPQHF.

The chain joins TRBV2 to TRBJ1-1, with D perhaps matching TRBD1 (5 bases). This CDR3 has 13 amino acids. Trimming removed 4 bases at V and 4 bases at J, with 10 bases between. Germline values: CDR1 SNHLY, CDR2 FYNNEI. The CDR3 DNA reads as TGTGCCAGCAGTGCCGGGGGGAGCACTGAAGCTTTCTTT. Its protein is CASSAGGSTEAFF.

The chain uses TRBV6-6 and TRBJ2-7; the D call may be TRBD1 or TRBD2 (7 bases each). The V gene's germline CDR1 is MNHNY and CDR2 SVGAGI (reference sequence). Trimming stripped 4 bases from V and 1 base from J, with 17 bases between. The CDR3 has 16 residues. CDR3 nucleotide sequence: TGTGCCAGCAGTTCGGGGGAGGGGGCGCAGTCCTACGAGCAGTACTTC. It specifies CASSSGEGAQSYEQYF.

The chain links TRBV11-2 to TRBJ2-2; 13 bases are shared with TRBD2. The CDR3 totals 15 residues. After removal of 4 bases from V and 6 bases from J, the junction contained 2 bases not matched to a gene. Germline CDR1 reads SGHAT; CDR2 reads FQNNGV. In nucleotides, the CDR3 is TGTGCCAGCAGCTCTACTAGCGGGGGGGCCGGGGAGCTGTTTTTT. Translated: CASSSTSGGAGELFF.

The genes are TRBV27 and TRBJ2-7; D might be TRBD1 (6 bases). V dropped 6 bases and J dropped 1 base, with 7 bases sitting between them. This CDR3 has 12 residues. Per the germline V gene, CDR1 is MNHEY and CDR2 is SMNVEV (reference sequence). The CDR3 nucleotides are TGTGCCAGCAGGGACAGATCCTACGAGCAGTACTTC. Protein: CASRDRSYEQYF.

The chain carries TRBV5-1 and TRBJ2-1; D unresolved. Trimming removed 0 bases at V and 8 bases at J, with 12 bases between. The CDR3 contains 14 residues. Germline CDR1 SGHRS, CDR2 YFSETQ. The CDR3 sequence: CASSLGQVNDEQFF. CDR3 DNA: TGCGCCAGCAGCTTGGGTCAGGTGAATGATGAGCAGTTCTTC.

About this clone itself: One end of the junction does not line up with germline, which may come from a read error. V usage is TRBV6-6 and J usage is TRBJ2-7; TRBD1 might be the D (6 bases). Germline V CDR1 and CDR2: MNHNY, SVGAGI (reference sequence). The CDR3 covers 13 residues. This chain's CDR3 is CASSYSQGNERYF. CDR3 in DNA: TGTGCCAGCAGTTACTCGCAGGGGAACGAGCGGTACTTC.

This chain joins TRBV7-6 and TRBJ2-2, with a possible D match to TRBD2 (7 bases). Germline loops: CDR1 SGHVS, CDR2 FNYEAQ. The CDR3 has 19 residues. Trimming removed 8 bases at V and 4 bases at J, with 29 bases between. The CDR3 sequence is CASSVGGALSGSFTGELFF. CDR3 sequence (DNA): TGTGCCAGCTCGGTAGGGGGGGCCCTTAGCGGGTCGTTCACCGGGGAGCTGTTTTTT.

This chain links TRBV24-1 with TRBJ2-7; D unresolved. The germline V and J ends were trimmed by 8 bases and 5 bases, with 12 bases remaining between them. The CDR3 length is 12 residues. Per the germline V gene, CDR1 is KGHDR and CDR2 is SFDVKD. CDR3 DNA: TGTGCCACCACCGGCCCGTGCCACGAGCAGTACTTC. This translates into CATTGPCHEQYF.

This clone was detected a few times. V and J are TRBV6-5 and TRBJ1-1; D might be TRBD1 (5 bases). CDR3 size: 11 residues. Per the germline V gene, CDR1 is MNHEY and CDR2 is SVGAGI. Trimming shortened V by 2 bases and J by 8 bases, and 6 bases separated the two germline ends. As DNA, the CDR3 is TGTGCCAGCAGTTACAGGGGCGAAGCTTTCTTT. Protein: CASSYRGEAFF.

The chain is built from TRBV27 and TRBJ1-2; D gene unclear. V was pared by 0 bases and J by 2 bases, with 13 bases between. CDR1 MNHEY and CDR2 SMNVEV come from the germline V gene (reference sequence). The CDR3 contains 16 residues. Here the CDR3 DNA reads TGTGCCAGCAGTTTATCGAAATCCCCCGGGAACTATGGCTACACCTTC. Its translation is CASSLSKSPGNYGYTF.

The rearrangement joins TRBV4-1 to TRBJ2-1; the match to TRBD2 covers 9 bases. This CDR3 contains 17 residues. Per germline, CDR1 MGHRA and CDR2 YSYEKL. V was clipped by 4 bases and J by 7 bases; unmatched bases: 14. The CDR3, as DNA: TGCGCCAGCAGCCTCCCCGGGGGCGGGGGGGCGATAAATGAGCAGTTCTTC. Translation: CASSLPGGGGAINEQFF.

V usage is TRBV12-3 or TRBV12-4 and J usage is TRBJ1-2; D is ambiguous. Trimming pared 0 bases from V and 3 bases from J, leaving 2 bases between. This CDR3 is built from 12 residues. The CDR3 DNA sequence: TGTGCCAGCAGTTTAGCCTACTATGGCTACACCTTC. Translated, it gives CASSLAYYGYTF.

This chain uses TRBV6-4 with TRBJ1-2; unclear D gene. The CDR3 is made up of 13 amino acids. The V end was cut by 6 bases, the J end by 3 bases, with 11 bases between. CDR1 and CDR2 from the germline V gene are MRHNA and SNTAGT. The CDR3 coding sequence is TGTGCCAGCAGACGGGGAAGGGACTATGGCTACACCTTC. Its protein is CASRRGRDYGYTF.

The V gene is TRBV5-6, the J gene TRBJ2-1, with 8 bases that match TRBD2. J gave up 8 bases and V 5 bases, and 12 bases lay outside the gene matches. Germline V CDR1 and CDR2: SGHDT, YYEEEE. CDR3 length: 15 residues. The CDR3 sequence: CASRRLARAVDEQFF. In DNA form, the CDR3 reads TGTGCCAGCAGGCGACTAGCGAGGGCGGTCGATGAGCAGTTCTTC.

J is TRBJ1-1 and V is TRBV6-5; tentative D call: TRBD1 (6 bases). Germline V gene sequence: CDR1 MNHEY, CDR2 SVGAGI. V lost 0 bases and J lost 3, with 14 bases in between. CDR3 length equals 16 residues. The CDR3 coding sequence is TGTGCCAGCAGTTACTCGAGGGACACAATTTACACTGAAGCTTTCTTT. Encoded protein: CASSYSRDTIYTEAFF.

The chain combines TRBV5-8 with TRBJ1-1; D uncertain. The V gene lost 4 bases and the J gene lost 11 bases, with 9 bases spanning the gap. The CDR3 is made up of 10 amino acids. Germline CDR1 and CDR2: SGHTS and YDEGEE. The CDR3 sequence: CASSRADAFF. CDR3 coding DNA: TGTGCCAGCAGCCGGGCGGATGCTTTCTTT.

The chain recombines TRBV6-5 with TRBJ1-5; 10 nucleotides line up with TRBD1. The germline CDR1 and CDR2 sequences are MNHEY and SVGAGI. Germline trimming cut 2 bases from V and 7 bases from J; bases unmatched to any gene: 5. This CDR3 has 15 residues. CDR3 protein: CASSYPGTGDQPQHF. The CDR3 DNA reads as TGTGCCAGCAGTTACCCAGGGACAGGGGACCAGCCCCAGCATTTT.